This entry lists 21 T cell receptor beta chains sequenced from one sample in a study of T cell responses to AZD1222 COVID-19 vaccine. Method: immunoSEQ multiplex PCR; TCRdb's copy keeps in-frame clones and lacks some. The sample has about 140,000 clones; around nine tenths are singletons. Source: peripheral blood, taken on day 0 of AZD1222 vaccination. Receptors originate from an adult in good health.

This chain links TRBV28 with TRBJ2-7; D perhaps matches TRBD2 (6 bases). The CDR3 sequence is 14 residues long. The V end lost 2 bases, the J end lost 0 bases, and 8 bases lay between the germline ends. Germline lookup yields CDR1 MDHEN and CDR2 SYDVKM. In DNA, the CDR3 is TGTGCCAGCAGTTTACGGGAGTCCTCCTACGAGCAGTACTTC. This sequence encodes CASSLRESSYEQYF. Full variable domain (remainder filled in from reference TRBV28 and TRBJ2-7): DVKVTQSSRYLVKRTGEKVFLECVQDMDHENMFWYRQDPGLGLRLIYFSYDVKMKEKGDIPEGYSVSREKKERFSLILESASTNQTSMYLCASSLRESSYEQYFGPGTRLTVT.

The chain joins TRBV7-2 to TRBJ1-2; 9 bases match TRBD1. Germline loops: CDR1 SGHTA, CDR2 FQGNSA. The V segment lost 1 base and the J segment 7 bases; nucleotides outside the gene matches: 7. The CDR3 extends over 15 amino acids. The DNA of the CDR3 is TGTGCCAGCAGCTTAGGGCCACAGGGGGCAAGTGGCTACACCTTC. This sequence encodes CASSLGPQGASGYTF.

This clone was counted once. This chain links TRBV30 with TRBJ2-1; D not certain. The CDR3 consists of 13 residues. Germline V lookup: CDR1 GTSNPN, CDR2 SVGIG (reference sequence). The V end lost 3 bases, the J end lost 8 bases, and 14 bases lay between the germline ends. CDR3: CAWRSRSRDEQFF. In nucleotides, the CDR3 is TGTGCCTGGAGGTCTAGGAGTAGGGATGAGCAGTTCTTC. The full variable domain, in which reference TRBV30 and TRBJ2-1 provide the parts outside the CDR3, is SQTIHQWPATLVQPVGSPLSLECTVEGTSNPNLYWYRQAAGRGLQLLFYSVGIGQISSEVPQNLSASRPQDRQFILSSKKLLLSDSGFYLCAWRSRSRDEQFFGPGTRLTVL.

The sample holds many counts of this clone. The rearrangement joins TRBV29-1 to TRBJ1-2, with 7 bases that match TRBD1. After removal of 6 bases from V and 2 bases from J, the junction contained 12 bases not matched to a gene. The CDR3 consists of 15 residues. The V gene's germline CDR1 is SQVTM and CDR2 ANQGSEA. CDR3 nucleotide sequence: TGCAGCGTCGCAGCCCTGACAGGGACCAACTATGGCTACACCTTC. Protein product: CSVAALTGTNYGYTF.

This chain links TRBV28 with TRBJ1-2; 10 bases align to TRBD1. The CDR3 runs to 15 residues. The V and J ends lost 7 bases and 4 bases, in that order; junction bases with no gene match: 9. Per germline, CDR1 MDHEN and CDR2 SYDVKM. The CDR3 loop reads CASTPRGQGIYGYTF. CDR3 DNA: TGTGCCAGCACCCCCCGGGGACAGGGGATCTATGGCTACACCTTC.

The V gene is TRBV16, the J gene TRBJ2-3; no clear D gene. Trimming shortened V by 1 base and J by 0 bases, and 2 bases separated the two germline ends. This CDR3 comprises 13 residues. CDR1 KGHSY and CDR2 FQNENV come from the germline V gene. The CDR3, as DNA: TGTGCCAGCAGCCAATTGAGCACAGATACGCAGTATTTT. Its translation is CASSQLSTDTQYF.

The chain has TRBV5-1 and TRBJ1-1, with 11 bases fitting TRBD1. J lost 4 bases, V lost 5 bases, and 7 bases had no gene match. CDR1 is SGHRS and CDR2 is YFSETQ in the germline V gene. The CDR3 has 15 amino acids. The DNA of the CDR3 is TGCGCCAGCAGGCTCGCCGGGACAGGGGGCACTGAAGCTTTCTTT. Protein sequence: CASRLAGTGGTEAFF.

This clone was detected once. J is TRBJ1-5 and V is TRBV24-1; TRBD1 might be the D (5 bases). There are 17 residues in the CDR3. Trimming removed 0 bases at V and 1 base at J, with 12 bases between. The germline V gene has CDR1 KGHDR and CDR2 SFDVKD. CDR3 protein: CATSDLHPRVSNQPQHF. The CDR3 region has the DNA TGTGCCACCAGTGATTTGCACCCCAGGGTAAGCAATCAGCCCCAGCATTTT.

This chain connects TRBV11-3 to TRBJ1-1; D unresolved. Trimming pared 1 base from V and 2 bases from J, leaving 11 bases between. Germline CDR1 SGHNT, CDR2 YENEEA. The length of the CDR3 is 15 residues. CDR3 amino acids: CASSLVSGGNTEAFF. CDR3 DNA: TGTGCCAGCAGCTTAGTCTCAGGTGGTAACACTGAAGCTTTCTTT.

This sequence joins TRBV11-2 and TRBJ1-6; weak D call: TRBD1 (6 bases). The V end was cut by 2 bases, the J end by 10 bases, with 15 bases between. The CDR3 has 15 residues. Germline CDR1 and CDR2: SGHAT and FQNNGV. The CDR3 region has the DNA TGTGCCAGCAGCTTAAGTGGGGGGCTTGACTCACCCCTCCACTTT. This translates into CASSLSGGLDSPLHF.

The rearrangement joins TRBV3-1 (or the pseudogene TRBV3-2) to TRBJ1-1; maybe TRBD1 (5 bases). Trimming shortened V by 1 base and J by 6 bases, and 15 bases separated the two germline ends. There are 15 residues in the CDR3. Germline values: CDR1 LGHDT, CDR2 YNNKEL (reference sequence). This CDR3 reads CASSQGPNGGSEAFF. CDR3 nucleotide sequence: TGTGCCAGCAGCCAAGGACCGAATGGGGGGTCTGAAGCTTTCTTT.

V gene TRBV28 combines with J gene TRBJ2-7; 11 positions agree with TRBD2. The CDR3 is made up of 16 amino acids. CDR1 is MDHEN, CDR2 SYDVKM, per germline. Unmatched junction bases numbered 12, after V lost 7 bases and J lost 4 bases. The DNA for the CDR3 is TGTGCCAGCAAACCCTTAACTAGCGGGAGTAGATACGAGCAGTACTTC. Amino acids: CASKPLTSGSRYEQYF.

The gene calls are TRBV28 and TRBJ2-5; 9 bases line up with TRBD2. Unmatched junction bases numbered 4, after V lost 4 bases and J lost 1 base. Germline V gene data show CDR1 as MDHEN and CDR2 as SYDVKM. The CDR3 loop spans 15 amino acids. The CDR3 sequence is CASSSTSGVQETQYF. CDR3 DNA sequence: TGTGCCAGCAGTTCGACTAGCGGAGTCCAAGAGACCCAGTACTTC.

The chain recombines TRBV7-3 with TRBJ2-7; D gene unclear. Germline V lookup: CDR1 SGHTA, CDR2 FQGTGA. V lost 5 bases and J lost 3, with 11 bases in between. This CDR3 has 13 amino acids. As DNA, the CDR3 is TGTGCCAGCAGCCTCGACCACCTCTACGAGCAGTACTTC. This sequence encodes CASSLDHLYEQYF.

The J gene is TRBJ1-2, the V gene TRBV6-1; D call uncertain. In germline, CDR1 is MNHNS, CDR2 SASEGT. V lost 5 bases and J 4 bases, leaving 5 bases between the germline ends. This CDR3 comprises 11 residues. The CDR3 coding sequence is TGTGCCAGCAGTTCGATCTATGGCTACACCTTC. This translates into CASSSIYGYTF.

The chain has TRBV5-4 and TRBJ2-6, with a tentative D call TRBD1 (6 bases). Germline assignment: CDR1 SGHNT and CDR2 YYREEE (reference sequence). Trimming pared 4 bases from V and 0 bases from J, leaving 14 bases between. The CDR3 is 17 amino acids. The CDR3 is CASSQVPGVSGANVLTF. CDR3 DNA: TGTGCCAGCAGCCAGGTCCCAGGGGTCTCTGGGGCCAACGTCCTGACTTTC.

The chain has TRBV20-1 and TRBJ2-7; D unclear. V was shortened by 3 bases and J by 1 base, with 7 bases between the two germline ends. Germline values: CDR1 DFQATT, CDR2 SNEGSKA (reference sequence). The CDR3 covers 12 residues. The chain's CDR3 is CSASIRSYEQYF. The CDR3 DNA sequence: TGCAGTGCTAGTATACGTTCCTACGAGCAGTACTTC.

This chain links TRBV19 with TRBJ1-3; tentatively, D is TRBD1 (6 bases). V lost 3 bases, J lost 2 bases, and 11 bases lay in between. The CDR3 is 15 amino acids. CDR1 LNHDA and CDR2 SQIVND come from the germline V gene (reference sequence). The CDR3 region is CASSIEGGTGNTIYF. CDR3 nucleotides: TGTGCCAGTAGTATTGAGGGGGGAACTGGAAACACCATATATTTT.

V and J are TRBV7-8 and TRBJ2-3; 7 bases align to TRBD1. The CDR3 has 18 residues. In germline, CDR1 is SGHVS, CDR2 FQNEAQ. Trimming removed 0 bases from V and 2 bases from J; junction bases left unmatched: 11. The CDR3 region is CASSLAPDRELPTDTQYF. The CDR3 region has the DNA TGTGCCAGCAGCTTAGCGCCCGACAGGGAGCTTCCCACAGATACGCAGTATTTT.

This sequence joins TRBV5-5 and TRBJ2-7; D is possibly TRBD1 (5 bases). Germline CDR1 and CDR2: SGHKS and YYEKEE (reference sequence). This CDR3 comprises 15 residues. The V end was cut by 1 base, the J end by 0 bases, with 11 bases between. Here the CDR3 reads CASSLRLDSSYEQYF. CDR3 DNA: TGTGCCAGCAGCTTGAGGCTCGACAGCTCCTACGAGCAGTACTTC.

J is TRBJ1-3 and V is TRBV7-2, with a possible D match to TRBD1 (5 bases). Trimming removed 4 bases at V and 4 bases at J, with 11 bases between. The CDR3 totals 14 residues. The germline V gene encodes CDR1 SGHTA and CDR2 FQGNSA. CDR3 nucleotides: TGTGCCAGCAGCTCAGGGACTCTGGGAAACACCATATATTTT. Translated: CASSSGTLGNTIYF.